This passage covers 15 T cell receptor beta chains from one sample sequenced in a study of blood T cell repertoires in COVID-19 (dated by TCRdb to 2018 to 2020). Preparation of the library involved the immunoSEQ multiplex PCR assay. TCRdb carries this immuneACCESS record with in-frame sequences only. Its versions omit some clonotypes, under half of them owing to an unresolved V gene in the studies checked, with the rest unexplained. The sample yields roughly 120,000 clones; around 89% were counted once. Jointly, the top ten make up 3.3% of the sample. The sequenced sample consisted of peripheral blood. The receptor set was obtained from a woman between 45 and 60 years old with acute or convalescent COVID-19.

The chain joins TRBV21-1 to TRBJ2-3; no DNA check was done on the table's D call, TRBD1. TRBV21-1 is a listed pseudogene. There are 15 residues in the CDR3. The CDR3 DNA sequence: TGTGCCAGCAGCAAAGAAAAGCAGGGCACAGATACGCAGTATTTT. Translation: CASSKEKQGTDTQYF.

The chain couples TRBV19 to TRBJ1-2; D not certain. The V end lost 0 bases, the J end lost 1 base, and 6 bases lay between the germline ends. CDR3 length: 14 amino acids. Per the germline V gene, CDR1 is LNHDA and CDR2 is SQIVND (reference sequence). CDR3 residues: CASSIDPFNYGYTF. The CDR3, as DNA: TGTGCCAGTAGTATAGACCCTTTTAACTATGGCTACACCTTC.

This clone was observed a few times. V is TRBV25-1 and J is TRBJ2-7; 8 bases match TRBD1. The CDR3 loop spans 14 amino acids. V dropped 6 bases and J dropped 1; count of bases not matched to a gene: 5. Germline lookup yields CDR1 MGHDK and CDR2 SYGVNS. CDR3 amino acids: CASSAGQGSYEQYF. CDR3 coding DNA: TGTGCCAGCAGCGCCGGACAGGGATCCTACGAGCAGTACTTC.

The chain recombines TRBV7-9 with TRBJ2-1; D is uncertain. There are 15 residues in the CDR3. Germline-derived CDR1 and CDR2 are SEHNR and FQNEAQ (reference sequence). Trimming cost V 2 bases and J 5 bases, with 13 bases left between them. CDR3 DNA: TGTGCCAGCAGCTTAAATGTGTATGGAGACAATGAGCAGTTCTTC. Translated, it gives CASSLNVYGDNEQFF.

The chain combines TRBV5-1 with TRBJ2-6; 7 bases fit TRBD1. Per the germline V gene, CDR1 is SGHRS and CDR2 is YFSETQ. With 3 bases clipped from V and 0 bases from J, the junction kept 3 bases outside the gene matches. The length of the CDR3 is 16 residues. CDR3 loop: CASSSDRDSGANVLTF. The CDR3 coding sequence is TGCGCCAGCAGCTCCGACAGGGACTCTGGGGCCAACGTCCTGACTTTC.

The chain couples TRBV28 to TRBJ1-3; 8 bases line up with TRBD1. CDR1 is MDHEN and CDR2 is SYDVKM in the germline V gene. The CDR3 loop spans 16 amino acids. Trimming at V came to 5 bases and at J to 8 bases, leaving 14 bases not matched to a gene. The CDR3 loop reads CASSIRTGPLRDTIYF. As DNA, the CDR3 is TGTGCCAGCAGTATAAGGACAGGGCCCTTACGAGACACCATATATTTT.

CDR3 nucleotide sequence: TGTGCCACCAGCAGAGATCGAGTACGCGCCGGTGAGCAGTTCTTC. It yields the protein CATSRDRVRAGEQFF. This chain links TRBV15 with TRBJ2-1; no firm D call. V lost 0 bases to trimming and J lost 9 bases, with 15 bases between them. This CDR3 contains 15 residues. Germline-derived CDR1 and CDR2 are LNHNV and YYDKDF (reference sequence).

This clone appeared a few times. The chain has TRBV4-2 and TRBJ2-2; D is possibly TRBD1 (6 bases). The CDR3 contains 17 residues. Per germline, CDR1 LGHNA and CDR2 YNFKEQ. V lost 4 bases, J lost 3 bases, and 18 bases lay in between. CDR3 DNA: TGTGCCAGCAGCCTCTTCGGCCCAGGACAGCACACCGGGGAGCTGTTTTTT. Amino acid sequence: CASSLFGPGQHTGELFF.

This sequence joins TRBV2 and TRBJ2-3, with D possibly being TRBD2 (7 bases). CDR3 size: 15 residues. Germline loops: CDR1 SNHLY, CDR2 FYNNEI. V was cut by 10 bases and J by 2 bases, with 19 bases left in between. The CDR3 DNA reads as TGTGCCATCCCCGGGGGCGGGAGTGTCACAGATACGCAGTATTTT. Translated: CAIPGGGSVTDTQYF.

The chain uses TRBV2 and TRBJ1-4; no clear D. The V and J ends lost 8 bases and 8 bases respectively, with 15 bases between them. This CDR3 has 13 residues. CDR1 SNHLY and CDR2 FYNNEI come from the germline V gene. The CDR3 sequence: CASSWGGWEKLFF. The CDR3 region has the DNA TGTGCCAGCTCCTGGGGAGGATGGGAAAAACTGTTTTTT.

DNA for the CDR3: TGTGCCAGCAGTCCCAGGGCCGACTATGGCTACACCTTC. Amino acid sequence: CASSPRADYGYTF. The chain uses TRBV6-5 and TRBJ1-2; maybe TRBD1 (5 bases). Trimming removed 5 bases at V and 3 bases at J, with 10 bases between. The germline V gene has CDR1 MNHEY and CDR2 SVGAGI. This CDR3 contains 13 residues.

V gene TRBV7-9 combines with J gene TRBJ2-5; 7 bases are shared with TRBD1. The CDR3 has 13 amino acids. Germline CDR1 SEHNR, CDR2 FQNEAQ (reference sequence). V gave up 4 bases and J gave up 5 bases; unmatched junction bases: 4. CDR3 in DNA: TGTGCCAGCAGCTATTTGACAGGGGAGACCCAGTACTTC. This codes for CASSYLTGETQYF.

This rearrangement joins TRBV3-1 (or the pseudogene TRBV3-2) to TRBJ1-4; no clear D. In germline, CDR1 is LGHDT, CDR2 YNNKEL (reference sequence). The CDR3 covers 12 residues. Deletions cut 1 base from V and 11 bases from J, with 8 bases between. CDR3 in DNA: TGTGCCAGCAGCCAAGTCGCCCAGAAACTGTTTTTT. It translates to CASSQVAQKLFF.

This clone has only one observation. The V gene is TRBV19, the J gene TRBJ2-1; D is perhaps TRBD2 (6 bases). CDR1 and CDR2 from the germline V gene are LNHDA and SQIVND (reference sequence). The CDR3 loop spans 17 amino acids. Between the trimmed V and J ends, which lost 6 bases and 0 bases, there was a span of 18 bases. CDR3: CASRGIKPGSSYNEQFF. In DNA form, the CDR3 reads TGTGCCAGTAGGGGTATAAAGCCCGGGAGCTCCTACAATGAGCAGTTCTTC. The complete variable domain, with remaining parts taken from reference TRBV19 and TRBJ2-1, reads DGGITQSPKYLFRKEGQNVTLSCEQNLNHDAMYWYRQDPGQGLRLIYYSQIVNDFQKGDIAEGYSVSREKKESFPLTVTSAQKNPTAFYLCASRGIKPGSSYNEQFFGPGTRLTVL.

The J gene is TRBJ2-5, the V gene TRBV19, with TRBD2 matching 7 bases. Germline V gives CDR1 LNHDA, CDR2 SQIVND (reference sequence). CDR3 length equals 12 residues. V lost 7 bases to trimming and J lost 4 bases; unmatched junction nucleotides: 3. CDR3 coding DNA: TGTGCCAGTATGGGGGGGGGAGAGACCCAGTACTTC. Protein product: CASMGGGETQYF.